This T cell receptor (beta chain) was sequenced for a study of brain T cells in children with intractable seizures. Sequencing was performed with immunoSEQ multiplex PCR; in TCRdb, only in-frame clones are kept and a portion is missing. The sample records hundreds of thousands of clones, over 90% being singletons. Findings of the study overall: Only CDR3 sequence similarity suggested viral specificity, without known HCMV serostatus.

Regarding this clone: Its antigen is as yet unknown. Distinct nucleotide sequences in the sample also encode this CDR3.

The CDR3 contains 11 residues. V lost 4 bases and J 4 bases, leaving 4 bases between the germline ends. Germline loops: CDR1 ENHRY, CDR2 SYGVKD. Time point meaning: blood from clinic visit 5 months post-surgery; TSC patient then seizure free. This TCR came from a boy under two years old with tuberous sclerosis and intractable seizures. The source material was peripheral blood, sampled roughly 5 months after surgery. The chain joins TRBV10-3 to TRBJ1-1; D not resolved. The DNA of the CDR3 is TGTGCCATCAGTGGGGGCACTGAAGCTTTCTTT. This sequence encodes CAISGGTEAFF.